This entry features one T cell receptor (beta chain) sequence. What it binds is unknown. Both 60 Vbeta primers and 13 Jbeta primers went into the PCR. This table comes from immunoSEQ multiplex PCR, and its TCRdb copy is limited to in-frame clones, with some not included. This sample has fewer than 300,000 clones; around 80% occur once, and the top ten carry about 0.29%. The record originates from a study of cytomegalovirus exposure and HLA in healthy donors. Points from the study as a whole: Analysis performed later found approximately 17,000 TCR beta sequences associated with HLA alleles at 0.05 false discovery rate. Common viral pathogens (according to a later analysis) appeared linked to several of the most significant clusters. Solely CMV serostatus was available to characterize immune exposure. In a later analysis, the majority of CMV-associated beta chains seemingly showed HLA restriction.

The CDR3 runs to 17 residues. V lost 8 bases, J lost 0 bases, and 20 bases lay in between. Looked up from germline, CDR1 is SEHNR and CDR2 is FQNEAQ (reference sequence). The sequence was collected from a girl aged 2 to 9 in good health and CMV-seronegative. This chain links TRBV7-9 with TRBJ1-3, with D possibly TRBD1 on 5 matching bases. The sample consisted of PBMCs. The CDR3 sequence is CASHQKEGAVSGNTIYF. DNA of the CDR3: TGTGCCAGCCATCAGAAGGAAGGGGCCGTCTCTGGAAACACCATATATTTT.